This T cell receptor beta chain was identified during a study of cytotoxic CD8 clonotypes in ibrutinib-treated CLL. General study results and limits: Clonality went higher at ibrutinib response and then dropped back toward baseline at progression.

On this clone itself: Its target is not known.

Clones were sequenced by immunoSEQ multiplex PCR, and TCRdb holds only the in-frame ones, with some missing. The repertoire holds 140,000 or so clones, with 79% as singletons. The CDR3 extends over 13 amino acids. Germline assignment: CDR1 SGHTA and CDR2 FQGNSA. V was cut by 5 bases and J by 3 bases, with 7 bases left in between. The chain employs TRBV7-2 and TRBJ2-2, with no clear D. The sequence derives from a human donor with chronic lymphocytic leukemia. Source: PBMCs, taken after 12 months of ibrutinib treatment. This chain's CDR3 is CASSLTYTGELFF. Here the CDR3 DNA reads TGTGCCAGCAGCCTAACTTACACCGGGGAGCTGTTTTTT.